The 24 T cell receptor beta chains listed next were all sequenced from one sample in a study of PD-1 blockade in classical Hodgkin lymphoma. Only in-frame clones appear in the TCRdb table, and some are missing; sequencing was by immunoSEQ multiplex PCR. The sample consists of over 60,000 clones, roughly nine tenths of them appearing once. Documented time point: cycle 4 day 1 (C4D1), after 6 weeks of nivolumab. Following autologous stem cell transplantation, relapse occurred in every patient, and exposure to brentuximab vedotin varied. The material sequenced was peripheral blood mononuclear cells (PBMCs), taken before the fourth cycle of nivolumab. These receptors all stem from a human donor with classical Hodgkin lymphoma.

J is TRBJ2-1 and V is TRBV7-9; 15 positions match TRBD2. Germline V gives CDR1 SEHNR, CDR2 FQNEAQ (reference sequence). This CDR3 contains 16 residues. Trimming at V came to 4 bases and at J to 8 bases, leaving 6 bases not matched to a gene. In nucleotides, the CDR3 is TGTGCCAGCAGCTCTCGGACTAGCGGGGGGGCACATGAGCAGTTCTTC. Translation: CASSSRTSGGAHEQFF. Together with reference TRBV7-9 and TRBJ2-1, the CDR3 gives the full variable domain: DTGVSQNPRHKITKRGQNVTFRCDPISEHNRLYWYRQTLGQGPEFLTYFQNEAQLEKSRLLSDRFSAERPKGSFSTLEIQRTEQGDSAMYLCASSSRTSGGAHEQFFGPGTRLTVL.

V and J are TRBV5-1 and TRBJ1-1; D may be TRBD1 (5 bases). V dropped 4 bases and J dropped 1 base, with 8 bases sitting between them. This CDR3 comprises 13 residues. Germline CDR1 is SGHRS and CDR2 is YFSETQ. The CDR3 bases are TGCGCCAGCAGCCGAACAGGGAACACTGAAGCTTTCTTT. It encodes CASSRTGNTEAFF.

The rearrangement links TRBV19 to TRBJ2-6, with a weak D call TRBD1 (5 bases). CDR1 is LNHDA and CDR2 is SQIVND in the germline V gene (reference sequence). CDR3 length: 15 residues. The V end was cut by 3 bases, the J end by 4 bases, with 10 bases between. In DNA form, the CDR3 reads TGTGCCAGTAGTATTGGGGCCTCCGGGGCCAACGTCCTGACTTTC. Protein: CASSIGASGANVLTF.

The CDR3 bases are TGTGCCAGTAGTATAGTAACGGGTGGACAGCCCCAGCATTTT. Its translation is CASSIVTGGQPQHF. The rearrangement uses TRBV19 and TRBJ1-5; no clear D. V gave up 1 base and J gave up 7 bases, with 11 bases separating them. Germline V gene lookup returns CDR1 LNHDA and CDR2 SQIVND (reference sequence). CDR3 size: 14 residues.

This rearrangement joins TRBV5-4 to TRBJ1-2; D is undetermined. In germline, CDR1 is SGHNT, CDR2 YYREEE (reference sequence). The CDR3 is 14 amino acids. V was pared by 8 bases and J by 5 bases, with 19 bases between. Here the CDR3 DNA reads TGTGCCAGAAAACTGCTCAGAGTCAATTATGGCTACACCTTC. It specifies CARKLLRVNYGYTF.

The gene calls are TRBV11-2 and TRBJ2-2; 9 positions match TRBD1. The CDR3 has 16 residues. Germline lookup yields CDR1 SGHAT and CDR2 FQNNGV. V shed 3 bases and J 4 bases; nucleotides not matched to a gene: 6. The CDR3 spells CASSLRYRGLTGELFF. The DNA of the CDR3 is TGTGCCAGCAGCTTGCGGTACAGGGGGCTCACCGGGGAGCTGTTTTTT. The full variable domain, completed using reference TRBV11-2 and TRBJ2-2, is EAGVAQSPRYKIIEKRQSVAFWCNPISGHATLYWYQQILGQGPKLLIQFQNNGVVDDSQLPKDRFSAERLKGVDSTLKIQPAKLEDSAVYLCASSLRYRGLTGELFFGEGSRLTVL.

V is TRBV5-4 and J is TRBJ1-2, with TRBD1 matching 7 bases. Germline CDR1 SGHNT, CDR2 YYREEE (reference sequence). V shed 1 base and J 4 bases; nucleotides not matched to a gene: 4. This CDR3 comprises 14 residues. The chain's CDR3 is CASSLTGTAYGYTF. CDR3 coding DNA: TGTGCCAGCAGCTTGACCGGGACAGCCTATGGCTACACCTTC.

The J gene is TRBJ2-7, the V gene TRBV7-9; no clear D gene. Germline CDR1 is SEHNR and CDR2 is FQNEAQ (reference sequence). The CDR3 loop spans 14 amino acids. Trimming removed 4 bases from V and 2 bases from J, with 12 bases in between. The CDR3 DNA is TGTGCCAGCAGCTCCTCCGGGTCCCCCTACGAGCAGTACTTC. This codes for CASSSSGSPYEQYF.

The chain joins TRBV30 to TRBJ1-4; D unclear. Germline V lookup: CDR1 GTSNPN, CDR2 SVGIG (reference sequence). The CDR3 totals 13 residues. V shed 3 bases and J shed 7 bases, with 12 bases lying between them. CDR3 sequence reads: CAWRNTGVEKLFF. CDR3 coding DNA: TGTGCCTGGAGAAATACTGGAGTTGAAAAACTGTTTTTT. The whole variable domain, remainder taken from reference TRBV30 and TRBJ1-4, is SQTIHQWPATLVQPVGSPLSLECTVEGTSNPNLYWYRQAAGRGLQLLFYSVGIGQISSEVPQNLSASRPQDRQFILSSKKLLLSDSGFYLCAWRNTGVEKLFFGSGTQLSVL.

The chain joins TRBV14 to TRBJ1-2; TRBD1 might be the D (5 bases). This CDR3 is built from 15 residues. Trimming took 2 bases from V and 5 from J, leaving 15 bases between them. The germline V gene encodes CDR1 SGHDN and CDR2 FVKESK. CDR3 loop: CASSQQGLEHYGYTF. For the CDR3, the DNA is TGTGCCAGCAGCCAACAGGGTCTTGAGCATTATGGCTACACCTTC.

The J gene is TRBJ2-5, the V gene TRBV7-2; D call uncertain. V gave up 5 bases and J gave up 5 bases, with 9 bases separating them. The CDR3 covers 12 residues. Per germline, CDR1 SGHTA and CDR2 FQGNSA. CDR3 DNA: TGTGCCAGCAGCCTCCTCCGGGAGACCCAGTACTTC. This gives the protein CASSLLRETQYF.

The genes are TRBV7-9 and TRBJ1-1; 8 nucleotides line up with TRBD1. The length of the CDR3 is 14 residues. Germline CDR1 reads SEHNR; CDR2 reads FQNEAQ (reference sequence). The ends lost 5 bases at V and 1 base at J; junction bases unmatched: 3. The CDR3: CASSQGARNTEAFF. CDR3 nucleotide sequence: TGTGCCAGCAGCCAGGGGGCCCGGAACACTGAAGCTTTCTTT.

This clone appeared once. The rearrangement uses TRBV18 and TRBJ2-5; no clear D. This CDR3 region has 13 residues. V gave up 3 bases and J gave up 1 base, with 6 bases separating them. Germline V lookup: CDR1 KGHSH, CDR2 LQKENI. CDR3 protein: CASSPQAQETQYF. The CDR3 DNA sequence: TGTGCCAGCTCACCGCAGGCCCAAGAGACCCAGTACTTC.

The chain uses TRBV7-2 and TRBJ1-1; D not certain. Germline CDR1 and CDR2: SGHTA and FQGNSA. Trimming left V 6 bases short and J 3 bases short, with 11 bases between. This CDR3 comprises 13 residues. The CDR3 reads CASRQREDTEAFF. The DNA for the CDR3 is TGTGCCAGCAGGCAACGTGAGGACACTGAAGCTTTCTTT.

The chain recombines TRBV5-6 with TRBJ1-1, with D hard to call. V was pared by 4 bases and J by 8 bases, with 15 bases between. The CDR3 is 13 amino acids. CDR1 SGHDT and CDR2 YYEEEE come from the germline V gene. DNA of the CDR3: TGTGCCAGCAGCAGAGCTAAGGCCCGAGAAGCTTTCTTT. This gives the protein CASSRAKAREAFF.

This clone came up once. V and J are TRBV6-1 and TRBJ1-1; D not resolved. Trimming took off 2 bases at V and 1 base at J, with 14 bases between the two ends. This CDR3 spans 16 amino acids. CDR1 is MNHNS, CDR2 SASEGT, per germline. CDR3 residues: CASSEKFSPTNTEAFF. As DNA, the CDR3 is TGTGCCAGCAGTGAAAAGTTTTCTCCCACGAACACTGAAGCTTTCTTT.

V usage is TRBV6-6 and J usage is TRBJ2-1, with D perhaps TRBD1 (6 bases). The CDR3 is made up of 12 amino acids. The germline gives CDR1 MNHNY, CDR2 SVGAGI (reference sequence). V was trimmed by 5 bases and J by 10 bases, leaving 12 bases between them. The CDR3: CASSRTQGEQFF. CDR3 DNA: TGTGCCAGCAGTAGGACCCAGGGGGAGCAGTTCTTC.

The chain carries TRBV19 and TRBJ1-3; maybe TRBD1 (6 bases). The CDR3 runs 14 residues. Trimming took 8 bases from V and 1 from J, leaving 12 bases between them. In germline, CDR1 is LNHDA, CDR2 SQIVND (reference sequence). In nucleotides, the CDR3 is TGTGCCAGTTCAACAGGGTCGTCTGGAAACACCATATATTTT. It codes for CASSTGSSGNTIYF.

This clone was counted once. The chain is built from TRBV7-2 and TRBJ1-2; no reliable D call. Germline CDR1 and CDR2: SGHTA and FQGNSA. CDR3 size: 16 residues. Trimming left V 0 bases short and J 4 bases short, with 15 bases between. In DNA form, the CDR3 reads TGTGCCAGCAGCTTAGCCCTCGGGTCGGGCCTCTATGGCTACACCTTC. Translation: CASSLALGSGLYGYTF.

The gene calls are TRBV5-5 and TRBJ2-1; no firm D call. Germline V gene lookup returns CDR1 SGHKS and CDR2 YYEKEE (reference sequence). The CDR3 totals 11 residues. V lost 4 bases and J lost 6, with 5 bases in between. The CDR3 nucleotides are TGTGCCAGCAGCCCGTCCAATGAGCAGTTCTTC. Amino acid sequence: CASSPSNEQFF.

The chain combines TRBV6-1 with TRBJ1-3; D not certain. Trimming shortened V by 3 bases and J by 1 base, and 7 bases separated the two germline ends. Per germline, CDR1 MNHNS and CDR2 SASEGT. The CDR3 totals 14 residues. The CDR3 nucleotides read TGTGCCAGCAGTGAGTCGGATTCTGGAAACACCATATATTTT. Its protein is CASSESDSGNTIYF.

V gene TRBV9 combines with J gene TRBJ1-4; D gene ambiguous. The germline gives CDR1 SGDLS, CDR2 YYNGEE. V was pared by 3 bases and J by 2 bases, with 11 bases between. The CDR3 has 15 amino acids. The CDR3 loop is CASSGQGLTNEKLFF. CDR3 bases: TGTGCCAGCAGCGGTCAAGGGCTCACTAATGAAAAACTGTTTTTT.

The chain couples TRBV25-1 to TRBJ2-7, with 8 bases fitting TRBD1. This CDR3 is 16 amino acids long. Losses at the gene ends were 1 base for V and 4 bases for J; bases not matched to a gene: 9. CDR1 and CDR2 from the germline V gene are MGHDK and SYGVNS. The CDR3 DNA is TGTGCCAGCAGTGAATGGGACAGGACCGAAAAATACGAGCAGTACTTC. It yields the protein CASSEWDRTEKYEQYF.

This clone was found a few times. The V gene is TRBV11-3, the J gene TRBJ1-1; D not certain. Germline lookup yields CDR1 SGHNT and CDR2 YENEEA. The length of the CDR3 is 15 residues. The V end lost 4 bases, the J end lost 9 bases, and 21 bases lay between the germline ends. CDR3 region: CASSSLPPQRLQAFF. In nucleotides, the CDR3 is TGTGCCAGCAGCTCCCTCCCCCCCCAGAGACTGCAAGCTTTCTTT. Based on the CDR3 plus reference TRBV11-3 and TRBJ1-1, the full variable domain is EAGVVQSPRYKIIEKKQPVAFWCNPISGHNTLYWYLQNLGQGPELLIRYENEEAVDDSQLPKDRFSAERLKGVDSTLKIQPAELGDSAVYLCASSSLPPQRLQAFFGQGTRLTVV.